Below are 8 T cell receptor beta chains sequenced from a single sample in a study of early T cells in non-severe SARS-CoV-2 infection. Each CDR3 protein is one row after TCRdb ran MiXCR on the 5' RACE reads. The top ten hold around 1.3% of the sample, which has 75,000 to 100,000 distinct CDR3 sequences, roughly 15% seen once. Sequencing input: whole blood. The receptors shown here come from an adult who was a healthcare worker with PCR-confirmed SARS-CoV-2 infection or an uninfected control (not recorded which).

This clonotype was counted between two and nine times. The chain recombines TRBV29-1 with TRBJ2-1; D is perhaps TRBD1 or TRBD2 (5 bases each). V lost 7 bases to trimming and J lost 6 bases, with 16 bases between them. The CDR3 loop spans 13 amino acids. Germline CDR1 SQVTM, CDR2 ANQGSEA. The CDR3 loop reads CSGGPIIFNEQFF. The CDR3 DNA reads TGCAGCGGGGGACCAATTATATTCAATGAGCAGTTCTTC.

This clonotype came up a few times. For the CDR3, the DNA is TGTGCCAGCAGCTTAGATTGGCGGGGGGCCGGAGATACGCAGTATTTT. Translating it yields CASSLDWRGAGDTQYF. The chain combines TRBV7-6 with TRBJ2-3; TRBD2 matches at 8 bases. Germline loops: CDR1 SGHVS, CDR2 FNYEAQ. This CDR3 region has 16 residues. V shed 1 base, J shed 5 bases, and the junction held 8 bases outside the gene matches.

This clonotype was seen ten or more times. The chain carries TRBV5-4 and TRBJ2-1; 10 bases agree with TRBD1. CDR1 and CDR2 from the germline V gene are SGHNT and YYREEE (reference sequence). V lost 4 bases and J lost 6; bases outside the gene matches: 4. The CDR3 runs to 14 residues. DNA for the CDR3: TGTGCCAGCAGCGCCCGGACAGGGGGCAATGAGCAGTTCTTC. It specifies CASSARTGGNEQFF.

The chain employs TRBV9 and TRBJ1-2, with TRBD1 as a possible D gene (6 bases). CDR1 is SGDLS and CDR2 is YYNGEE in the germline V gene. The CDR3 is 15 amino acids. Trimming stripped 0 bases from V and 7 bases from J, with 16 bases between. The CDR3 here is CASSVEPGVIGGYTF. CDR3 nucleotide sequence: TGTGCCAGCAGCGTAGAGCCAGGGGTAATCGGTGGCTACACCTTC. Combining the CDR3 with reference TRBV9 and TRBJ1-2 gives the whole variable domain DSGVTQTPKHLITATGQRVTLRCSPRSGDLSVYWYQQSLDQGLQFLIQYYNGEERAKGNILERFSAQQFPDLHSELNLSSLELGDSALYFCASSVEPGVIGGYTFGSGTRLTVV.

The chain uses TRBV15 and TRBJ2-1; a possible D gene is TRBD2 (6 bases). Germline CDR1 LNHNV, CDR2 YYDKDF (reference sequence). V was trimmed by 5 bases and J by 8 bases, leaving 10 bases between them. The CDR3 is 12 residues long. The CDR3 region has the DNA TGTGCCACCAGCGCGCGGGGAGATGAGCAGTTCTTC. Amino acid sequence: CATSARGDEQFF.

This clonotype was counted a few times. CDR3 sequence (DNA): TGTGCCAGCAGTTTAGGGGCAGGGGTATACACTGAAGCTTTCTTT. It codes for CASSLGAGVYTEAFF. The chain combines TRBV12-3 or TRBV12-4 with TRBJ1-1; a weak D match, TRBD1 (6 bases). V gave up 1 base and J gave up 3 bases, with 12 bases separating them. This CDR3 region has 15 residues.

CDR3 DNA: TGTGCCAGCAGCTTAGAACCCCCGTACTCCTACGAGCAGTACTTC. Protein: CASSLEPPYSYEQYF. The gene calls are TRBV7-9 and TRBJ2-7; D call uncertain. V was pared by 1 base and J by 0 bases, with 10 bases between. This CDR3 region has 15 residues. From germline, CDR1 is SEHNR and CDR2 FQNEAQ (reference sequence).

This clonotype was observed a handful of times. CDR3 sequence reads: CSVEGTENSDYGYTF. For the CDR3, the DNA is TGCAGCGTTGAAGGGACTGAGAACTCTGACTATGGCTACACCTTC. The chain links TRBV29-1 to TRBJ1-2; D remains unclear. V was cut by 1 base and J by 3 bases, with 15 bases left in between. CDR3 length equals 15 residues. Germline loops: CDR1 SQVTM, CDR2 ANQGSEA.